This TCR beta chain stems from a study of T cell changes during pregnancy in multiple sclerosis. Profiled with immunoSEQ multiplex PCR; TCRdb holds only in-frame clones, not every one. The sample contains around 60,000 clones, 93% of which appear only once. This CDR3 is built from 15 residues. The ends were cut back, 4 bases at V and 5 bases at J, with 17 bases in the middle. The germline CDR1 and CDR2 sequences are SNHLY and FYNNEI. This clonotype originated in a female donor with multiple sclerosis, enrolled in a pregnancy study. V gene TRBV2 combines with J gene TRBJ2-5; maybe TRBD1 (6 bases). This specimen was CD4+ T cells from peripheral blood mononuclear cells, taken before pregnancy. CDR3 in amino acids: CASSVGQSQGETQYF. CDR3 nucleotide sequence: TGTGCCAGCAGTGTGGGACAAAGTCAGGGGGAGACCCAGTACTTC.